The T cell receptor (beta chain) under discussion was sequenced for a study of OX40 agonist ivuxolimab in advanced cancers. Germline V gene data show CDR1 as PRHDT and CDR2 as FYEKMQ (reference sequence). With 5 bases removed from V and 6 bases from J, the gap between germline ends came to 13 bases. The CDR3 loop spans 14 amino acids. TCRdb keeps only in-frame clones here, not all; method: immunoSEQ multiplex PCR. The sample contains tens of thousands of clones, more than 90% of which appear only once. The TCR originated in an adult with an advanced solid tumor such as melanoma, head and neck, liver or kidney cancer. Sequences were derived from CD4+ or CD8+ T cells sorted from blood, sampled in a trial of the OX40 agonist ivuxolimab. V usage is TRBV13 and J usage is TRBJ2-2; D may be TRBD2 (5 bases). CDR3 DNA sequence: TGTGCCAGCAGCGAGACTATCGTGGCCGGGGAGCTGTTTTTT. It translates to CASSETIVAGELFF. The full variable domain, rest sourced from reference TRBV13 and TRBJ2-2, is AAGVIQSPRHLIKEKRETATLKCYPIPRHDTVYWYQQGPGQDPQFLISFYEKMQSDKGSIPDRFSAQQFSDYHSELNMSSLELGDSALYFCASSETIVAGELFFGEGSRLTVL.